Detailed here is one T cell receptor beta chain. Antigen: not known. Preparation of TCR beta libraries was done by quantitative 5'-RACE with molecular barcodes. One entry per CDR3 protein results from TCRdb running MiXCR on the 5' RACE reads. This table holds over 600,000 distinct CDR3 sequences, around 19% found once. The source of the sample is a study of CD8 T cells in ankylosing spondylitis. Study-wide results and limits: According to the report, clones linked to the disease were significantly enriched in matched synovial fluid samples taken from ankylosing spondylitis patients. A motif in TCR beta, a set of eight or nine highly homologous variants, appeared characteristic of ankylosing spondylitis blood. Researchers report that disease-linked clones proved CD8+ and relatively rare in peripheral blood.

The germline CDR1 and CDR2 sequences are SGHRS and YFSETQ. V gave up 2 bases and J gave up 4 bases; unmatched junction bases: 15. The CDR3 covers 17 residues. The sequence derives from a male donor with ankylosing spondylitis. The chain links TRBV5-1 to TRBJ2-7, with 7 positions matching TRBD1. Input material: blood, either unsorted or a sorted T cell fraction (not recorded which). The CDR3 bases are TGCGCCAGCAGCTTTCGGGACAGCCTAGACCCCGGGTACGAGCAGTACTTC. The encoded protein is CASSFRDSLDPGYEQYF.